The clone carrying this T cell receptor (beta chain) occurred once. The antigen is unknown. This entry is derived from a study of cytomegalovirus exposure and HLA in healthy donors. Broader study findings: The study flagged about 160 TCR beta chains as cytomegalovirus-associated. The majority of TCR sequences were rare, yet some public TCRs appeared in many donors.

Germline V lookup: CDR1 MNHEY, CDR2 SVGAGI. Germline trimming cut 5 bases from V and 7 bases from J; bases unmatched to any gene: 10. CDR3 length: 14 amino acids. The donors were members of the validation cohort comprising over 100 subjects, separate from the roughly 690-subject first cohort. Assay: immunoSEQ multiplex PCR; the TCRdb copy retains only in-frame clones and omits some. This table has more than 120,000 clones, roughly 86% appearing once. The chain recombines TRBV6-5 with TRBJ1-2, with 7 bases matching TRBD1. The receptor was derived from a man aged 18 to 29 in good health and CMV-seropositive. The sequenced sample consisted of PBMCs. CDR3 sequence (DNA): TGTGCCAGCAGTCCGCCGGGACAGATGGCTGGCTACACCTTC. This sequence encodes CASSPPGQMAGYTF.